This section outlines one TCR beta chain sequence together with its context. Its antigen is unknown. For TCR beta, libraries came from iRepertoire HTBI primers and Arm-PCR of CDR3 regions. TCRdb processed the multiplex PCR reads anew with MiXCR; each CDR3 protein has one entry. The table includes around 500,000 distinct CDR3 sequences, 13% detected once. Trimming cost V 6 bases and J 6 bases; bases outside gene matches: 13. The CDR3 is 17 residues long. Germline lookup yields CDR1 LNHDA and CDR2 SQIVND (reference sequence). The data originate from a study of regulatory T cells in long-lasting Graves disease. Overall study results and limits: Segments TRBV28, TRBJ1-2 and TRBJ2-5 showed preferential usage in persistent disease.

Time point reported: newly diagnosed GD, antithyroid drugs for less than 3 months. Following extraction of RNA from PBMCs, that RNA was used to make the TCR library. This sample also appeared in a second study, on T cells in Graves' hyperthyroidism and ophthalmopathy. Per that paper: Blood samples included most of the expanded thyroid clonotypes exceeding 0.001.

The sequence derives from a man under 40 with Graves disease. The chain couples TRBV19 to TRBJ2-2; 10 bases fit TRBD2. The sequencing here drew on peripheral blood mononuclear cells (PBMCs), taken at new diagnosis, from a patient treated with antithyroid drugs. The CDR3 protein is CASRTSGMVSSAGELFF. CDR3 sequence (DNA): TGTGCCAGTAGAACTAGCGGGATGGTATCGTCCGCCGGGGAGCTGTTTTTT.